This T cell receptor beta chain was obtained from a study of low-dose radiotherapy and immunotherapy resistance in tumors. Study information: Every day for four cycles from cycle 1 day 1, patients took 300 mg of oral aspirin.

Alpha- and beta-chain coverage of first-strand cDNA came from TRAV- and TRBV-specific primers. Amplification of TCRs used a constant-region primer and V-primer adapter for about 18 PCR cycles. Each CDR3 protein is one row after TCRdb ran MiXCR on the reads. Here the sample spans 30,000 or so distinct CDR3 sequences, 45% to 55% being singletons. The time point: after trial treatment. The treatment: LDRT plus nivolumab, ipilimumab, low-dose cyclophosphamide and aspirin (RACIN trial). Low-dose radiotherapy and low-dose cyclophosphamide, together with aspirin, ipilimumab and nivolumab, were given to donors. The CDR3 has 15 amino acids. CDR1 and CDR2 from the germline V gene are SGHTA and FQGTGA. V lost 5 bases and J lost 3; bases outside the gene matches: 3.

This material consisted of PBMCs, taken after low-dose radiotherapy plus immunotherapy. This TCR came from a male donor with gallbladder cancer. The chain combines TRBV7-3 with TRBJ2-1; 11 bases map to TRBD1. The CDR3 is CASSPGTGGYNEQFF. CDR3 DNA sequence: TGTGCCAGCAGCCCTGGGACAGGGGGCTACAATGAGCAGTTCTTC.